This T cell receptor (beta chain) was captured in a study of blood T cell repertoires in COVID-19. Across the study: Sample material is recorded as cDNA or gDNA derived from T cells, B-cell-depleted T cells, or PBMCs.

Germline CDR1 and CDR2: SGHTA and FQGTGA. V lost 0 bases to trimming and J lost 4 bases, with 8 bases between them. The CDR3 spans 14 residues. Comment on this clone: At the DNA level, this CDR3 is encoded by other sequences in the same sample as well.

Libraries were prepared by immunoSEQ multiplex PCR; TCRdb keeps only in-frame clonotypes and omits some of them. Among some 150,000 clones listed, 88% were seen once. The clonotype originates from a human donor in a cohort sampled during active COVID-19. The chain employs TRBV7-3 and TRBJ2-3, with D tentatively TRBD1 (5 bases). The source material was peripheral blood. The CDR3: CASSLTLTADTQYF. The CDR3 DNA reads as TGTGCCAGCAGCTTAACTCTGACAGCAGATACGCAGTATTTT.